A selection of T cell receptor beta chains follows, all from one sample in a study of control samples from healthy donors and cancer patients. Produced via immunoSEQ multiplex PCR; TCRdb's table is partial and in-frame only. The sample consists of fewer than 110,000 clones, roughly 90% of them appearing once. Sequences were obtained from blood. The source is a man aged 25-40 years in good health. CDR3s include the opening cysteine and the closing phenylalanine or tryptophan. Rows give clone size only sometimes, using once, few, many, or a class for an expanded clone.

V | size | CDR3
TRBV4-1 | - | CASSQDSGSSVTEAFF
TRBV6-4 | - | CASSVYSSGSGDEQFF
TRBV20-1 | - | CSASGTSHHEQFF
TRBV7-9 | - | CASSLASRTPNYGYTF
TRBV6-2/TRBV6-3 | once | CASSHRGAGNTEAFF
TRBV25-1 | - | CASGKTSGTYEQYF
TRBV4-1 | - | CASSQEWSTGELFF
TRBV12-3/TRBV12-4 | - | CASSFGGPQHF
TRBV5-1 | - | CASSTGVRDRGRNEQFF
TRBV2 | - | CASTRLQGEVSETQYF
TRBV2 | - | CASSRDRGSGNTIYF
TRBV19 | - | CASSPGWTNTGELFF
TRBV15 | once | CATSSQTAQETQYF
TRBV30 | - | CAWSVLVNTGELFF
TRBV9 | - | CASSRLGGSDTDTQYF
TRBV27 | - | CASSLYFRGVAGGNYGYTF
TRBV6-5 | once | CASSYSLAGGAYEQYF
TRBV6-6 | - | CASSVNREGTEAFF
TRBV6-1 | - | CASSEAYSGGYGYTF
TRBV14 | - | CASSPSGGEKLFF
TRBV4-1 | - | CASSQEPVRQGGNTIYF
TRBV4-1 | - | CASSQPRGTGLYTF
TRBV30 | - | CAWSLFGEELSGYTF
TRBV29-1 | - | CSVDFDTQYF
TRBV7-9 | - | CASSSTDRVFYNSPLHF
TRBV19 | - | CASSTQSSGNTIYF
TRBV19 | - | CASSIVTGYNEQFF